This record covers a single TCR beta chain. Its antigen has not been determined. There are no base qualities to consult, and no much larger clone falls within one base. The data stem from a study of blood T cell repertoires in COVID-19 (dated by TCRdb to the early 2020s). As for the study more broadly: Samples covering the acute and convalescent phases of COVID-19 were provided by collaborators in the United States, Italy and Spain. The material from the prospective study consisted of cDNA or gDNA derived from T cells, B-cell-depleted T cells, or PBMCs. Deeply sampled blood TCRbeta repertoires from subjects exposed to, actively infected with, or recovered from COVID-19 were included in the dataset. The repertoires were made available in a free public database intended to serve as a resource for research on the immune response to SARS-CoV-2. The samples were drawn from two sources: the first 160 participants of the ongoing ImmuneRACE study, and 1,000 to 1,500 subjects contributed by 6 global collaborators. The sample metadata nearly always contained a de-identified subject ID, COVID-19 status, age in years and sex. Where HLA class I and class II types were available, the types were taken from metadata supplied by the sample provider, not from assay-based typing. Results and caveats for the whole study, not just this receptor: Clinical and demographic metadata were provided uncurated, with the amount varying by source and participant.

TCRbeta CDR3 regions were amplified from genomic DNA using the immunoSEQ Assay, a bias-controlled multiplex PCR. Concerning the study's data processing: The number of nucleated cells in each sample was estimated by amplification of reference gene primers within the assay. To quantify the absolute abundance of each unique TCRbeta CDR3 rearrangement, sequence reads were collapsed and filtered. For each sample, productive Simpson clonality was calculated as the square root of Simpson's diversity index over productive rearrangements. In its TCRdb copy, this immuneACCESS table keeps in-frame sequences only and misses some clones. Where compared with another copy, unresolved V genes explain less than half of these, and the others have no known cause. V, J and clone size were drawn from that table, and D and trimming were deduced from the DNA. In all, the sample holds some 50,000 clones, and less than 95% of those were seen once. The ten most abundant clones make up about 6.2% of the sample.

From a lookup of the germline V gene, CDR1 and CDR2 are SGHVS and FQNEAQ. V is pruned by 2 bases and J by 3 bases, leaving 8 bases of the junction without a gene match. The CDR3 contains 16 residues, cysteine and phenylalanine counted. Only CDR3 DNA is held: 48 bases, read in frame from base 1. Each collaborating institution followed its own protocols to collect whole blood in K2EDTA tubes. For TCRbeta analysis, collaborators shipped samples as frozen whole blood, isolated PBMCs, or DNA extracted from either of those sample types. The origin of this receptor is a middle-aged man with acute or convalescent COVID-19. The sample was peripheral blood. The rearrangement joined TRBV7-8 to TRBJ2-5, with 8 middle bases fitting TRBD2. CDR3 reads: CASSLISTSGEETQYF. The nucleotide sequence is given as TGTGCCAGCAGCTTAATTTCTACTAGCGGCGAAGAGACCCAGTACTTC.